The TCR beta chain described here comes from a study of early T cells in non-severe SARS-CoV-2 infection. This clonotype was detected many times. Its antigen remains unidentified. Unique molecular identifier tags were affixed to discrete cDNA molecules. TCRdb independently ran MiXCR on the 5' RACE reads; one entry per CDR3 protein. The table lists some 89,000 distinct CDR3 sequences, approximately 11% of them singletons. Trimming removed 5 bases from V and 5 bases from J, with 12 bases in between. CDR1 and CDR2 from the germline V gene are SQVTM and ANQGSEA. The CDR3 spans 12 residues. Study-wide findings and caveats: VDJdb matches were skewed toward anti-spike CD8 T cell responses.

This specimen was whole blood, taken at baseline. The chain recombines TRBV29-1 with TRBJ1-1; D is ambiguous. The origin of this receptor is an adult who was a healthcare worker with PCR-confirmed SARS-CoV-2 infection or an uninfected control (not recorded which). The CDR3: CSVLILATEAFF. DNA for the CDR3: TGCAGCGTTCTAATCTTAGCGACTGAAGCTTTCTTT.